This T cell receptor beta chain was found in a study of cytomegalovirus exposure and HLA in healthy donors. Study information: Unique TCR beta sequences numbering 95 million to 130 million came from 190 million or so T cells in an earlier analysis. General observations from the study: TCR beta chains numbering more than 150 were designated cytomegalovirus-associated.

Concerning this clone itself: Antigen specificity is unknown.

Germline V CDR1 and CDR2: MGHDK, SYGVNS. V was cut by 11 bases and J by 2 bases, with 15 bases left in between. This CDR3 spans 13 amino acids. With 60 Vbeta and 13 Jbeta primers, the PCR was carried out. Sequencing was performed with immunoSEQ multiplex PCR; in TCRdb, only in-frame clones are kept and a portion is missing. The table includes more than 85,000 clones, 69% detected once. The sequence was collected from a woman between 65 and 79 years old in good health and CMV-seropositive. The V gene is TRBV25-1, the J gene TRBJ1-2; tentative D call: TRBD1 (6 bases). The sequenced material came from PBMCs. The CDR3, as DNA: TGTGCCTCCAGGGCGGGGGGCAACTATGGCTACACCTTC. As protein: CASRAGGNYGYTF.